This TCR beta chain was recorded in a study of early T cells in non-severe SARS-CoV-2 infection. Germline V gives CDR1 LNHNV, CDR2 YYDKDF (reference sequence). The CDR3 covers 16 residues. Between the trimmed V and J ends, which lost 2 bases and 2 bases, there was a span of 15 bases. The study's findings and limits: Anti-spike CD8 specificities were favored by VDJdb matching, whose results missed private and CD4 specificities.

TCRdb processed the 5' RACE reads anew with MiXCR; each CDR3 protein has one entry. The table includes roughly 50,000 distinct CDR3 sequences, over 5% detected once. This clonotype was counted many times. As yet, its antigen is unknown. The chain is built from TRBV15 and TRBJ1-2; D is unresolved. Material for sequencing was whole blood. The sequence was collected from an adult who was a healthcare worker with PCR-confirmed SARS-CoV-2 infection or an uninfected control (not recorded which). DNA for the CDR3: TGTGCCACCAGCAGAAAACGGTCGGCGGAGAACTATGGCTACACCTTC. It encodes CATSRKRSAENYGYTF.